A selection of T cell receptor beta chains follows, all from one sample in a study of beta chain features in type 1 diabetes. Assay used: immunoSEQ multiplex PCR; TCRdb lists only in-frame clones, some missing. The profile shows 680,000 or so clones, about a sixth of them singletons. Sequencing was carried out using naive CD4+ T cells from blood. Receptor source: a man aged 18 to 30 in good health. CDR3s include the opening cysteine and the closing phenylalanine or tryptophan. The D gene is left open where the match is weak. Clone size is stated in some rows and not others, as once, few, many or a class when expanded.

>few|TRBJ2-3|.|15|TRBV28
CASSLGQVYTDTQYF
TGTGCCAGCAGTTTAGGGCAGGTGTACACAGATACGCAGTATTTT
>.|TRBJ2-5|.|13|TRBV9
CASSVALGETQYF
TGTGCCAGCAGCGTAGCTCTAGGGGAGACCCAGTACTTC
>.|TRBJ2-7|TRBD1|15|TRBV9
CASSVGTGAAYEQYF
TGTGCCAGCAGCGTAGGTACAGGGGCAGCCTACGAGCAGTACTTC
>few|TRBJ1-1|TRBD1|16|TRBV4-3
CASSGGRQGKWAEAFF
TGCGCCAGCAGTGGGGGGAGACAGGGAAAGTGGGCTGAAGCTTTCTTT
>few|TRBJ2-7|.|13|TRBV7-2
CASSLMLAYEQYF
TGTGCCAGCAGCTTAATGCTAGCCTACGAGCAGTACTTC
>.|TRBJ1-2|.|15|TRBV6-5
CASSYKSGTNYGYTF
TGTGCCAGCAGTTACAAATCCGGGACTAACTATGGCTACACCTTC
>.|TRBJ1-3|.|15|TRBV18
CASSHARDSGNTIYF
TGTGCCAGCTCACACGCCCGGGACTCTGGAAACACCATATATTTT
>.|TRBJ2-5|.|15|TRBV2
CASSEQGRGQETQYF
TGTGCCAGCAGTGAACAGGGGAGGGGCCAAGAGACCCAGTACTTC
>few|TRBJ2-7|TRBD2|16|TRBV7-9
CASSLRLAGTYGEQYF
TGTGCCAGCAGCTTACGACTAGCGGGGACTTATGGCGAGCAGTACTTC
>.|TRBJ2-5|.|14|TRBV7-3
CASSKSRTKETQYF
TGTGCCAGCAGCAAATCGAGGACTAAGGAGACCCAGTACTTC
>few|TRBJ2-5|TRBD2|13|TRBV25-1
CASQAGGTETQYF
TGTGCCAGCCAAGCGGGAGGTACGGAGACCCAGTACTTC
>few|TRBJ2-3|.|15|TRBV11-2
CASSLLSSSTDTQYF
TGTGCCAGCAGCTTATTATCCAGCAGCACAGATACGCAGTATTTT
>.|TRBJ2-4|TRBD2|22|TRBV27
CASSLSGSPGLAGGGAKNIQYF
TGTGCCAGCAGTTTAAGCGGCAGTCCGGGACTAGCGGGAGGTGGAGCCAAAAACATTCAGTACTTC
>.|TRBJ1-2|.|15|TRBV18
CASSRGLQADYGYTF
TGTGCCAGCTCACGGGGACTTCAGGCGGACTATGGCTACACCTTC
>.|TRBJ1-6|.|16|TRBV9
CASSLQPTPRESPLHF
TGTGCCAGCAGCCTACAACCCACACCTAGGGAATCACCCCTCCACTTT
>.|TRBJ1-2|.|13|TRBV6-5
CASSYRFNYGYTF
TGTGCCAGCAGTTACAGGTTTAACTATGGCTACACCTTC
>.|TRBJ2-6|.|15|TRBV6-5
CACRGSGTGANVLTF
TGTGCCTGCCGGGGTTCAGGTACTGGGGCCAACGTCCTGACTTTC
>many|TRBJ2-4|TRBD1|17|TRBV28
CASSLRGTERVQNIQYF
TGTGCCAGCAGTTTAAGAGGGACAGAAAGAGTCCAAAACATTCAGTACTTC
>many|TRBJ2-1|.|14|TRBV14
CASSQDLGYNEQFF
TGTGCCAGCAGCCAGGACCTGGGGTACAATGAGCAGTTCTTC
>.|TRBJ1-2|TRBD1|14|TRBV7-2
CASSLGTGDNGYTF
TGTGCCAGCAGCTTAGGGACAGGGGACAATGGCTACACCTTC
>few|TRBJ2-7|.|12|TRBV7-9
CASSSPGNEQYF
TGTGCCAGCAGCTCTCCGGGGAACGAGCAGTACTTC
>few|TRBJ1-3|.|16|TRBV30
CAWSAPRDSPKHTIYF
TGTGCCTGGAGCGCCCCCCGGGACTCCCCCAAGCACACCATATATTTT
>few|TRBJ2-7|TRBD2|14|TRBV28
CASSFSGKKYEQYF
TGTGCCAGCAGCTTTAGCGGGAAAAAGTACGAGCAGTACTTC
>few|TRBJ2-5|TRBD2|13|TRBV5-1
CASSLLSGETQYF
TGCGCCAGCAGCTTGCTTAGCGGGGAGACCCAGTACTTC
>.|TRBJ2-7|TRBD2|15|TRBV7-2
CASSSQGGSGGEQYF
TGTGCCAGCAGCTCTCAGGGAGGGAGCGGTGGCGAGCAGTACTTC
>few|TRBJ1-5|.|13|TRBV7-2
CASSLDGNQPQHF
TGTGCCAGCAGCTTAGATGGCAATCAGCCCCAGCATTTT
>.|TRBJ2-5|.|14|TRBV7-3
CASSPSSGAETQYF
TGTGCCAGCAGCCCATCTTCAGGAGCTGAGACCCAGTACTTC
>many|TRBJ2-4|.|11|TRBV2
CASKEENIQYF
TGTGCCAGCAAGGAGGAAAACATTCAGTACTTC
>few|TRBJ1-1|.|13|TRBV9
CASRGDLNTEAFF
TGTGCCAGCAGGGGGGACCTGAACACTGAAGCTTTCTTT
>few|TRBJ2-7|TRBD1|14|TRBV7-2
CASTPAGGSYEQYF
TGTGCCAGCACCCCGGCAGGGGGATCCTACGAGCAGTACTTC
>few|TRBJ1-2|.|11|TRBV29-1
CSAGVRDGYTF
TGCAGCGCGGGAGTACGTGATGGCTACACCTTC
>.|TRBJ1-5|.|17|TRBV11-2
CASTPGRARGGNQPQHF
TGTGCCAGCACCCCCGGGAGAGCCCGAGGTGGAAATCAGCCCCAGCATTTT
>few|TRBJ1-4|.|13|TRBV13
CATHREPNEKLFF
TGTGCCACCCACAGGGAACCTAATGAAAAACTGTTTTTT
>few|TRBJ1-2|TRBD1|14|TRBV9
CASSPGQDFYGYTF
TGTGCCAGCAGCCCTGGACAGGATTTCTATGGCTACACCTTC
>few|TRBJ2-6|.|15|TRBV10-3
CAITRAPSGANVLTF
TGTGCCATCACAAGGGCCCCCTCTGGGGCCAACGTCCTGACTTTC
>.|TRBJ2-3|.|15|TRBV2
CASSLRGSSTDTQYF
TGTGCCAGCAGTCTTCGGGGGTCGAGCACAGATACGCAGTATTTT
>.|TRBJ1-5|TRBD1|15|TRBV5-1
CASSLGQGANQPQHF
TGCGCCAGCAGCTTGGGACAGGGGGCAAATCAGCCCCAGCATTTT
>.|TRBJ2-5|.|14|TRBV5-1
CASSLRATQETQYF
TGCGCCAGCAGCTTGAGGGCTACTCAAGAGACCCAGTACTTC
>.|TRBJ2-7|.|13|TRBV6-5
CASSYTEKYEQYF
TGTGCCAGCAGTTACACTGAAAAATACGAGCAGTACTTC
>.|TRBJ1-1|.|15|TRBV12-5
CASGTSLTRNTEAFF
TGTGCTAGTGGTACCTCACTGACTAGGAACACTGAAGCTTTCTTT
>.|TRBJ1-4|.|16|TRBV5-6
CASSLVGSTGAEKLFF
TGTGCCAGCAGCTTGGTCGGCAGTACGGGGGCTGAAAAACTGTTTTTT
>.|TRBJ2-5|.|13|TRBV7-2
CASSLKVGETQYF
TGTGCCAGCAGCTTAAAAGTGGGGGAGACCCAGTACTTC
>.|TRBJ2-5|.|12|TRBV29-1
CSVKGRGREQYF
TGCAGCGTTAAAGGCAGGGGTAGGGAGCAGTACTTC
>.|TRBJ1-5|.|17|TRBV5-1
CASSLEPITGLNQPQHF
TGCGCCAGCAGCTTGGAGCCTATAACAGGGTTGAATCAGCCCCAGCATTTT
>few|TRBJ1-2|.|12|TRBV29-1
CSVMWGSEILAF
TGCAGCGTTATGTGGGGGTCAGAAATTCTGGCCTTC
>.|TRBJ2-1|TRBD1|17|TRBV19
CASSIGLRDRDRNEQFF
TGTGCCAGTAGTATAGGCCTCCGGGACAGGGATAGGAATGAGCAGTTCTTC